This is a list of T cell receptor beta chains from one sample in a study of T cells in tuberculosis. Clones were sequenced by immunoSEQ multiplex PCR, and TCRdb holds only the in-frame ones, with some missing. The sample has approximately 40,000 clones, approximately 95% seen once. Sequencing used PBMCs, obtained at tuberculosis diagnosis. These receptors were collected from an adult with tuberculosis. The CDR3 runs from the conserved cysteine through the conserved F or W. The D gene is left open where the match is weak. Some rows have no size entry. The others give once, few or many, or a class for an expanded clone.

cdr3_aa: CASSRETGGKQPQHF
cdr3_nt: TGTGCCAGCTCACGAGAAACAGGGGGAAAACAGCCCCAGCATTTT
cdr3_length: 15
d_call: TRBD1
j_call: TRBJ1-5
v_call: TRBV18
clone_size: NA

cdr3_aa: CASSPNRGNNQPQHF
cdr3_nt: TGTGCCAGCAGCCCTAACAGGGGAAACAATCAGCCCCAGCATTTT
cdr3_length: 15
d_call: TRBD1
j_call: TRBJ1-5
v_call: TRBV7-2
clone_size: NA

cdr3_aa: CASSLQGAGYGYTF
cdr3_nt: TGTGCCAGCAGTTTGCAGGGGGCGGGCTATGGCTACACCTTC
cdr3_length: 14
d_call: TRBD1
j_call: TRBJ1-2
v_call: TRBV28
clone_size: NA

cdr3_aa: CASSPTAYEQYF
cdr3_nt: TGTGCCAGCTCACCAACAGCCTACGAGCAGTACTTC
cdr3_length: 12
d_call: NA
j_call: TRBJ2-7
v_call: TRBV18
clone_size: NA

cdr3_aa: CASSGQGWAAEQYF
cdr3_nt: TGTGCCAGCAGTGGACAGGGATGGGCGGCCGAGCAGTACTTC
cdr3_length: 14
d_call: TRBD1
j_call: TRBJ2-7
v_call: TRBV2
clone_size: NA

cdr3_aa: CASSLRGTPTDYGYTF
cdr3_nt: TGCGCCAGCAGCCTAAGGGGGACACCCACGGACTATGGCTACACCTTC
cdr3_length: 16
d_call: NA
j_call: TRBJ1-2
v_call: TRBV5-1
clone_size: NA

cdr3_aa: CASSFLSGTENNSPLHF
cdr3_nt: TGCGCCAGCAGCTTTTTATCTGGGACTGAGAATAATTCACCCCTCCACTTT
cdr3_length: 17
d_call: NA
j_call: TRBJ1-6
v_call: TRBV5-1
clone_size: NA

cdr3_aa: CASSLYAPPGRINEQFF
cdr3_nt: TGTGCCAGCAGTTTATACGCCCCTCCAGGGCGTATAAATGAGCAGTTCTTC
cdr3_length: 17
d_call: NA
j_call: TRBJ2-1
v_call: TRBV27
clone_size: NA

cdr3_aa: CATRHSNTEAFF
cdr3_nt: TGTGCCACAAGACATTCGAACACTGAAGCTTTCTTT
cdr3_length: 12
d_call: NA
j_call: TRBJ1-1
v_call: TRBV27
clone_size: NA

cdr3_aa: CAWSVPQTDAGELFF
cdr3_nt: TGTGCCTGGAGTGTCCCGCAGACAGACGCCGGGGAGCTGTTTTTT
cdr3_length: 15
d_call: NA
j_call: TRBJ2-2
v_call: TRBV30
clone_size: NA

cdr3_aa: CASSQDRTRDSYGYTF
cdr3_nt: TGCGCCAGCAGCCAAGATCGAACACGGGACAGCTATGGCTACACCTTC
cdr3_length: 16
d_call: TRBD1
j_call: TRBJ1-2
v_call: TRBV4-1
clone_size: NA

cdr3_aa: CASSQIGDYNEQFF
cdr3_nt: TGTGCCAGCAGTCAGATAGGGGATTACAATGAGCAGTTCTTC
cdr3_length: 14
d_call: NA
j_call: TRBJ2-1
v_call: TRBV27
clone_size: NA

cdr3_aa: CASRLIENTEAFF
cdr3_nt: TGTGCCAGCAGGTTGATAGAAAACACTGAAGCTTTCTTT
cdr3_length: 13
d_call: NA
j_call: TRBJ1-1
v_call: TRBV11-3
clone_size: NA

cdr3_aa: CASSQSRTGKEKLFF
cdr3_nt: TGTGCCAGCAGCCAATCGAGGACAGGGAAAGAAAAACTGTTTTTT
cdr3_length: 15
d_call: TRBD1
j_call: TRBJ1-4
v_call: TRBV14
clone_size: NA

cdr3_aa: CASSLALAENYEQYF
cdr3_nt: TGTGCCAGCAGCTTAGCACTAGCGGAAAACTACGAGCAGTACTTC
cdr3_length: 15
d_call: TRBD2
j_call: TRBJ2-7
v_call: TRBV11-3
clone_size: NA

cdr3_aa: CASSRARGENSPLHF
cdr3_nt: TGTGCCAGCAGTCGTGCCAGGGGTGAGAATTCACCCCTCCACTTT
cdr3_length: 15
d_call: NA
j_call: TRBJ1-6
v_call: TRBV5-4
clone_size: NA

cdr3_aa: CATSRDSGGATDTQYF
cdr3_nt: TGTGCCACCAGCAGAGATTCCGGGGGGGCGACAGATACGCAGTATTTT
cdr3_length: 16
d_call: TRBD2
j_call: TRBJ2-3
v_call: TRBV15
clone_size: NA

cdr3_aa: CASSIQPGGSYEQYF
cdr3_nt: TGTGCCAGTAGTATTCAGCCAGGGGGTAGCTACGAGCAGTACTTC
cdr3_length: 15
d_call: TRBD1
j_call: TRBJ2-7
v_call: TRBV19
clone_size: NA

cdr3_aa: CASRRGTESSEAFF
cdr3_nt: TGTGCCAGCAGGCGAGGGACAGAATCGTCTGAAGCTTTCTTT
cdr3_length: 14
d_call: TRBD1
j_call: TRBJ1-1
v_call: TRBV6-1
clone_size: NA

cdr3_aa: CASSFRQGRAFF
cdr3_nt: TGTGCCAGCAGTTTCCGACAGGGAAGAGCTTTCTTT
cdr3_length: 12
d_call: TRBD1
j_call: TRBJ1-1
v_call: TRBV28
clone_size: once

cdr3_aa: CATSRGGGDRDNYGYTF
cdr3_nt: TGTGCCACCAGCAGAGGGGGCGGGGACAGGGATAACTATGGCTACACCTTC
cdr3_length: 17
d_call: TRBD1
j_call: TRBJ1-2
v_call: TRBV15
clone_size: NA

cdr3_aa: CASSHEAANYGYTF
cdr3_nt: TGTGCCAGCAGCCACGAGGCAGCTAACTATGGCTACACCTTC
cdr3_length: 14
d_call: NA
j_call: TRBJ1-2
v_call: TRBV7-2
clone_size: NA

cdr3_aa: CSADPGPSQHF
cdr3_nt: TGCAGCGCCGATCCAGGGCCGTCCCAGCATTTT
cdr3_length: 11
d_call: NA
j_call: TRBJ1-5
v_call: TRBV29-1
clone_size: NA

cdr3_aa: CSAREFGNTIYF
cdr3_nt: TGCAGCGCGCGCGAATTTGGAAACACCATATATTTT
cdr3_length: 12
d_call: NA
j_call: TRBJ1-3
v_call: TRBV29-1
clone_size: NA

cdr3_aa: CASITTGRLGQYF
cdr3_nt: TGTGCCAGCATTACAACCGGCCGACTTGGGCAGTACTTC
cdr3_length: 13
d_call: NA
j_call: TRBJ2-5
v_call: TRBV21-1
clone_size: NA

cdr3_aa: CASGNAGGYEQYF
cdr3_nt: TGCGCCAGCGGGAATGCAGGGGGCTACGAGCAGTACTTC
cdr3_length: 13
d_call: TRBD1
j_call: TRBJ2-7
v_call: TRBV10-2
clone_size: once

cdr3_aa: CASSVGAGISEQYF
cdr3_nt: TGTGCCAGCAGCGTAGGGGCAGGGATAAGCGAGCAGTACTTC
cdr3_length: 14
d_call: NA
j_call: TRBJ2-7
v_call: TRBV9
clone_size: NA

cdr3_aa: CASSLAGGENTEAFF
cdr3_nt: TGTGCCAGCAGCTTAGCGGGGGGTGAGAACACTGAAGCTTTCTTT
cdr3_length: 15
d_call: NA
j_call: TRBJ1-1
v_call: TRBV7-9
clone_size: NA

cdr3_aa: CASSSSTGGGYNSPLHF
cdr3_nt: TGTGCCAGTAGTTCATCGACAGGTGGGGGATATAATTCACCCCTCCACTTT
cdr3_length: 17
d_call: NA
j_call: TRBJ1-6
v_call: TRBV19
clone_size: NA

cdr3_aa: CASSLQGLASPLHF
cdr3_nt: TGTGCCAGCTCACTACAGGGGCTTGCCTCACCCCTCCACTTT
cdr3_length: 14
d_call: TRBD1
j_call: TRBJ1-6
v_call: TRBV18
clone_size: NA

cdr3_aa: CATSEGGGLLGYTF
cdr3_nt: TGTGCCACCTCGGAGGGGGGGGGCCTCCTTGGCTACACCTTC
cdr3_length: 14
d_call: NA
j_call: TRBJ1-2
v_call: TRBV6-1
clone_size: NA

cdr3_aa: CASSGTDNSPLHF
cdr3_nt: TGTGCCAGCAGTGGGACAGATAATTCACCCCTCCACTTT
cdr3_length: 13
d_call: NA
j_call: TRBJ1-6
v_call: TRBV6-4
clone_size: NA

cdr3_aa: CASSLSRAGGPSETQYF
cdr3_nt: TGCGCCAGCAGCCTCTCTCGGGCGGGGGGGCCCTCAGAGACCCAGTACTTC
cdr3_length: 17
d_call: TRBD2
j_call: TRBJ2-5
v_call: TRBV4-1
clone_size: once

cdr3_aa: CATSTWTDISSGELFF
cdr3_nt: TGTGCCACCAGCACCTGGACAGACATCTCCTCCGGGGAGCTGTTTTTT
cdr3_length: 16
d_call: NA
j_call: TRBJ2-2
v_call: TRBV15
clone_size: NA

cdr3_aa: CAWSSTSGGNSYEQYF
cdr3_nt: TGTGCCTGGAGTTCGACTAGCGGGGGAAACTCCTACGAGCAGTACTTC
cdr3_length: 16
d_call: TRBD2
j_call: TRBJ2-7
v_call: TRBV30
clone_size: once

cdr3_aa: CAWSSGLLQPQHF
cdr3_nt: TGTGCCTGGAGTTCAGGGCTACTTCAGCCCCAGCATTTT
cdr3_length: 13
d_call: NA
j_call: TRBJ1-5
v_call: TRBV30
clone_size: once

cdr3_aa: CASSTTREAFF
cdr3_nt: TGTGCCAGTAGTACGACAAGAGAAGCTTTCTTT
cdr3_length: 11
d_call: NA
j_call: TRBJ1-1
v_call: TRBV19
clone_size: NA

cdr3_aa: CSVRRQGPNTGELFF
cdr3_nt: TGCAGCGTCCGAAGACAGGGGCCGAACACCGGGGAGCTGTTTTTT
cdr3_length: 15
d_call: TRBD1
j_call: TRBJ2-2
v_call: TRBV29-1
clone_size: NA

cdr3_aa: CASSLGAKGSYEQYF
cdr3_nt: TGTGCCAGCAGCTTAGGGGCAAAAGGGAGCTACGAGCAGTACTTC
cdr3_length: 15
d_call: NA
j_call: TRBJ2-7
v_call: TRBV11-2
clone_size: NA

cdr3_aa: CSAQSGNTIYF
cdr3_nt: TGCAGTGCTCAATCTGGAAACACCATATATTTT
cdr3_length: 11
d_call: NA
j_call: TRBJ1-3
v_call: TRBV20-1
clone_size: NA

cdr3_aa: CASSSYGSGGPQGKTQYF
cdr3_nt: TGTGCCAGCAGCTCCTATGGCAGCGGGGGGCCCCAGGGGAAGACCCAGTACTTC
cdr3_length: 18
d_call: TRBD2
j_call: TRBJ2-5
v_call: TRBV9
clone_size: once

cdr3_aa: CASSRDRDKGPQHF
cdr3_nt: TGTGCCAGCAGCCGGGACAGGGACAAGGGGCCCCAGCATTTT
cdr3_length: 14
d_call: TRBD1
j_call: TRBJ1-5
v_call: TRBV6-5
clone_size: few

cdr3_aa: CASSEQGAANEKLFF
cdr3_nt: TGTGCCAGCAGTGAACAGGGGGCAGCTAATGAAAAACTGTTTTTT
cdr3_length: 15
d_call: TRBD1
j_call: TRBJ1-4
v_call: TRBV25-1
clone_size: NA

cdr3_aa: CATSRDMRVSYEQYF
cdr3_nt: TGTGCCACCAGCAGAGATATGAGGGTCTCCTACGAGCAGTACTTC
cdr3_length: 15
d_call: NA
j_call: TRBJ2-7
v_call: TRBV15
clone_size: NA

cdr3_aa: CASSFGGSNQPQHF
cdr3_nt: TGTGCCAGCAGTTTCGGGGGGTCTAATCAGCCCCAGCATTTT
cdr3_length: 14
d_call: NA
j_call: TRBJ1-5
v_call: TRBV27
clone_size: NA

cdr3_aa: CASSKTGGEQYF
cdr3_nt: TGTGCCAGCAGTAAGACAGGAGGCGAGCAGTACTTC
cdr3_length: 12
d_call: NA
j_call: TRBJ2-7
v_call: TRBV25-1
clone_size: NA

cdr3_aa: CASSKIDSEGLGEKLFF
cdr3_nt: TGTGCCAGCAGCAAAATCGATTCAGAGGGTCTGGGTGAAAAACTGTTTTTT
cdr3_length: 17
d_call: NA
j_call: TRBJ1-4
v_call: TRBV7-9
clone_size: NA

cdr3_aa: CASNGGTSGTDTQYF
cdr3_nt: TGTGCCAGCAACGGAGGGACTAGCGGCACAGATACGCAGTATTTT
cdr3_length: 15
d_call: TRBD2
j_call: TRBJ2-3
v_call: TRBV2
clone_size: NA

cdr3_aa: CASSNRDNSYEQYF
cdr3_nt: TGTGCCAGCAGCAACCGGGACAACTCCTACGAGCAGTACTTC
cdr3_length: 14
d_call: NA
j_call: TRBJ2-7
v_call: TRBV5-5
clone_size: once

cdr3_aa: CASSSGQGSYEQYF
cdr3_nt: TGTGCCAGCAGCTCCGGTCAGGGTTCCTACGAGCAGTACTTC
cdr3_length: 14
d_call: NA
j_call: TRBJ2-7
v_call: TRBV7-6
clone_size: NA

cdr3_aa: CASSEVSGVQPQHF
cdr3_nt: TGTGCCAGCAGTGAAGTATCGGGGGTCCAGCCCCAGCATTTT
cdr3_length: 14
d_call: NA
j_call: TRBJ1-5
v_call: TRBV2
clone_size: NA

cdr3_aa: CASSTAGSGSYYEQYF
cdr3_nt: TGTGCCAGCAGCACCGCCGGGTCAGGGTCTTACTACGAGCAGTACTTC
cdr3_length: 16
d_call: NA
j_call: TRBJ2-7
v_call: TRBV9
clone_size: NA

cdr3_aa: CATSKHVNQPQHF
cdr3_nt: TGTGCCACCAGCAAGCATGTGAATCAGCCCCAGCATTTT
cdr3_length: 13
d_call: NA
j_call: TRBJ1-5
v_call: TRBV15
clone_size: NA

cdr3_aa: CASSPRAGQSNTGELFF
cdr3_nt: TGTGCCAGCTCGCCTCGGGCGGGACAGTCGAACACCGGGGAGCTGTTTTTT
cdr3_length: 17
d_call: NA
j_call: TRBJ2-2
v_call: TRBV18
clone_size: NA

cdr3_aa: CASRRGSSYNSPLHF
cdr3_nt: TGTGCCAGCAGAAGGGGGAGCTCCTATAATTCACCCCTCCACTTT
cdr3_length: 15
d_call: NA
j_call: TRBJ1-6
v_call: TRBV6-5
clone_size: NA

cdr3_aa: CASSPPIPGQGNFTGELFF
cdr3_nt: TGTGCCAGCAGCCCCCCCATCCCGGGACAGGGAAACTTTACCGGGGAGCTGTTTTTT
cdr3_length: 19
d_call: TRBD1
j_call: TRBJ2-2
v_call: TRBV11-2
clone_size: NA

cdr3_aa: CASRGAGERGSPLHF
cdr3_nt: TGTGCCAGCAGGGGAGCGGGGGAGAGAGGTTCACCCCTCCACTTT
cdr3_length: 15
d_call: NA
j_call: TRBJ1-6
v_call: TRBV6-5
clone_size: NA